These 18 T cell receptor beta chains were sequenced from one sample in a study of shared clonotypes between healthy human individuals. This table comes from immunoSEQ multiplex PCR, and its TCRdb copy is limited to in-frame clones, with some not included. This sample has more than 550,000 clones, with just under 75% found just once. Sequencing used memory CD4+ T cells sorted from blood. Subset meaning: CD45RA-negative fraction. These receptor sequences come from a woman under 40 in good health.

The chain employs TRBV19 and TRBJ2-1; TRBD2 matches at 8 bases. With V trimmed by 5 bases and J by 5 bases, 17 bases remained unmatched. Germline V gene data show CDR1 as LNHDA and CDR2 as SQIVND (reference sequence). CDR3 length equals 18 residues. The CDR3 sequence: CASSFDSLLAGGNNEQFF. CDR3 DNA sequence: TGTGCCAGTAGTTTCGACTCCCTCCTAGCGGGTGGGAACAATGAGCAGTTCTTC.

The rearrangement uses TRBV7-3 and TRBJ2-5; the match to TRBD2 covers 7 bases. Germline V CDR1 and CDR2: SGHTA, FQGTGA. Losses at the gene ends were 4 bases for V and 4 bases for J; bases not matched to a gene: 6. The CDR3 sequence is 14 residues long. The chain's CDR3 is CASSSLGGRETQYF. For the CDR3, the DNA is TGTGCCAGCAGCTCCTTGGGGGGGAGAGAGACCCAGTACTTC.

The chain couples TRBV1 to TRBJ2-1; TRBD2, as called in the table, went unchecked against the DNA. TRBV1 is a pseudogene locus. The CDR3 is 12 residues long. The CDR3, as DNA: TGCACACCGGGACTAGCGGACAATGAGCAGTTCTTC. This codes for CTPGLADNEQFF.

This clone has just one count. The DNA of the CDR3 is TGCGCCAGCAGTGAGTCTGGCGGGAGCTTACAATACAATGAGCAGTTCTTC. It yields the protein CASSESGGSLQYNEQFF. The gene calls are TRBV10-2 and TRBJ2-1; 7 bases are shared with TRBD2. V lost 0 bases to trimming and J lost 4 bases; unmatched junction nucleotides: 9. The CDR3 has 17 residues. Per germline, CDR1 WSHSY and CDR2 SAAADI.

The chain uses TRBV7-2 and TRBJ2-7; 12 nucleotides line up with TRBD2. CDR1 and CDR2 from the germline V gene are SGHTA and FQGNSA. The CDR3 contains 15 residues. V trimming: 4 bases; J trimming: 3 bases; junction bases outside the gene matches: 4. The CDR3 DNA reads as TGTGCCAGCAGCTGGGGACTAGCGGGCTACTACGAGCAGTACTTC. Translating it yields CASSWGLAGYYEQYF.

The CDR3 bases are TGTGCCAGCAGTCCGGGACGGGCTAAATACAATGAGCAGTTCTTC. It encodes CASSPGRAKYNEQFF. The genes are TRBV7-2 and TRBJ2-1; D possibly uses TRBD1 or TRBD2 (5 bases each). Germline V lookup: CDR1 SGHTA, CDR2 FQGNSA. Trimming pared 6 bases from V and 4 bases from J, leaving 16 bases between. The CDR3 runs to 15 residues.

A few counts support this clone. The CDR3 sequence: CASSIIAGSNEQFF. The CDR3 DNA is TGTGCCAGTAGTATAATAGCGGGATCGAATGAGCAGTTCTTC. The V and J genes are TRBV19 and TRBJ2-1; 8 nucleotides line up with TRBD2. From germline, CDR1 is LNHDA and CDR2 SQIVND (reference sequence). The CDR3 runs to 14 residues. V trimming: 2 bases; J trimming: 7 bases; junction bases outside the gene matches: 4.

This clone was seen a handful of times. V usage is TRBV19 and J usage is TRBJ2-7; TRBD1 matches 7 bases. Germline CDR1 is LNHDA and CDR2 is SQIVND (reference sequence). J gave up 0 bases and V 0 bases, and 5 bases lay outside the gene matches. CDR3 length: 16 amino acids. CDR3: CASSIDRAGGSYEQYF. CDR3 DNA: TGTGCCAGTAGTATAGATCGAGCAGGGGGCTCCTACGAGCAGTACTTC.

The rearrangement links TRBV11-2 to TRBJ2-1; TRBD2 matches at 8 bases. In germline, CDR1 is SGHAT, CDR2 FQNNGV. Trimming cost V 6 bases and J 4 bases; bases outside gene matches: 8. The CDR3 consists of 15 residues. The CDR3 nucleotides are TGTGCCAGCAGTAAAAGCGGGAGTCAATACAATGAGCAGTTCTTC. It is translated as CASSKSGSQYNEQFF.

The chain couples TRBV6-5 to TRBJ1-2; D not certain. The V gene's germline CDR1 is MNHEY and CDR2 SVGAGI. Deletions cut 5 bases from V and 5 bases from J, with 18 bases between. This CDR3 region has 15 residues. The CDR3 region is CASSGLGRVRYGYTF. CDR3 DNA sequence: TGTGCCAGCAGTGGACTTGGCAGAGTCAGATATGGCTACACCTTC.

The chain couples TRBV18 to TRBJ2-5; TRBD2 matches 10 bases. CDR3 length: 14 amino acids. V trimming: 5 bases; J trimming: 4 bases; junction bases outside the gene matches: 4. CDR1 is KGHSH and CDR2 is LQKENI in the germline V gene. The CDR3 reads CASSLAGGGETQYF. Here the CDR3 DNA reads TGTGCCAGCTCATTAGCGGGAGGTGGAGAGACCCAGTACTTC.

The rearrangement links TRBV6-4 to TRBJ2-7, with D tentatively TRBD1 or TRBD2 (5 bases each). The CDR3 has 13 amino acids. Trimming shortened V by 11 bases and J by 2 bases, and 16 bases separated the two germline ends. The V gene's germline CDR1 is MRHNA and CDR2 SNTAGT. CDR3 region: CAWPGTQTYEQYF. DNA of the CDR3: TGTGCCTGGCCCGGGACGCAGACCTACGAGCAGTACTTC.

This chain uses TRBV29-1 with TRBJ2-3; D may match TRBD1 or TRBD2 (7 bases each). Trimming left V 6 bases short and J 8 bases short, with 21 bases between. This CDR3 region has 14 residues. In germline, CDR1 is SQVTM, CDR2 ANQGSEA. The CDR3: CSVQGGGRTATQYF. The CDR3 bases are TGCAGCGTCCAAGGGGGCGGGAGAACTGCTACGCAGTATTTT.

This sequence joins TRBV4-2 and TRBJ2-1; 10 bases align to TRBD2. CDR3 length: 16 residues. CDR1 LGHNA and CDR2 YNFKEQ come from the germline V gene. V was pared by 0 bases and J by 6 bases, with 5 bases of the junction left unmatched. The CDR3 DNA reads as TGTGCCAGCAGCCAAGACGCTAGCGGGAGCGGCAATGAGCAGTTCTTC. Protein: CASSQDASGSGNEQFF.

As regards this clone: One end of the junction fails to match germline, which may point to a read error. The V gene is TRBV6-1, the J gene TRBJ1-2; 7 nucleotides agree with TRBD1. CDR1 and CDR2 from the germline V gene are MNHNS and SASEGT. The CDR3 spans 17 residues. The CDR3 here is CASSDRWGQQSNYGYTF. The CDR3 region has the DNA TGCGCCAGCAGTGACCGGTGGGGACAGCAATCTAACTATGGCTACACCTTC.

The chain combines TRBV18 with TRBJ1-2, with unresolved D. There are 13 residues in the CDR3. Germline-derived CDR1 and CDR2 are KGHSH and LQKENI. V was clipped by 5 bases and J by 6 bases, with 13 bases between them. In nucleotides, the CDR3 is TGTGCCAGCTCAACGTCCTCGGGCGATGGCTACACCTTC. This translates into CASSTSSGDGYTF.

This clone was seen just once. This rearrangement joins TRBV5-1 to TRBJ2-6; no reliable D call. This CDR3 is 17 amino acids long. Trimming shortened V by 2 bases and J by 2 bases, and 14 bases separated the two germline ends. Germline V gene data show CDR1 as SGHRS and CDR2 as YFSETQ. CDR3 amino acids: CASSFTFTAAGANVLTF. The CDR3 region has the DNA TGCGCCAGCAGCTTCACGTTTACGGCCGCTGGGGCCAACGTCCTGACTTTC.

The table lists this clone with a few counts. The genes are TRBV7-3 and TRBJ2-6, with a weak D call TRBD2 (5 bases). This CDR3 contains 17 residues. CDR1 SGHTA and CDR2 FQGTGA come from the germline V gene. The V and J ends lost 4 bases and 0 bases respectively, with 13 bases between them. The CDR3 bases are TGTGCCAGCAGCTCAAATAGGAGGAGCTCTGGGGCCAACGTCCTGACTTTC. Translated, it gives CASSSNRRSSGANVLTF.